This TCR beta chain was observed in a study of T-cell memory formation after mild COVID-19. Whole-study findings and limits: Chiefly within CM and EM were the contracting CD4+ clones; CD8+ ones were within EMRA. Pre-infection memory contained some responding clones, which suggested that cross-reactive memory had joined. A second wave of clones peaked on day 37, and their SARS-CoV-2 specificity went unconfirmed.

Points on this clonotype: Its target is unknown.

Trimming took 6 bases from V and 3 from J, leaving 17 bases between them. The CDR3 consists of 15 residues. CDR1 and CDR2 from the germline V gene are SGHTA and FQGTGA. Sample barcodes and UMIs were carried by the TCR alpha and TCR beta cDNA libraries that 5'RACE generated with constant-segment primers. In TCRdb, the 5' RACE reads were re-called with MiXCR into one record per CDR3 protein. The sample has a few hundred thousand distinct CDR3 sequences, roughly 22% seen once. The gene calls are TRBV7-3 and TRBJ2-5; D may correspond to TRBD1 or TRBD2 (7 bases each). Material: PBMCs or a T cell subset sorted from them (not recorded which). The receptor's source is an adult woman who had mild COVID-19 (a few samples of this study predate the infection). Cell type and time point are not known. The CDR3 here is CASSMSGTAKETQYF. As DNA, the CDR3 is TGTGCCAGCAGTATGAGCGGGACAGCGAAAGAGACCCAGTACTTC.